This T cell receptor beta chain was profiled in a study of shared clonotypes between healthy human individuals. Profiling relied on immunoSEQ multiplex PCR, and the TCRdb table lists in-frame clones only, not all of them. This sample has 950,000 to 1,100,000 clones, with approximately 76% found just once. The source of this sequence is a man younger than 35 in good health. The source material was memory CD4+ T cells sorted from blood. Subset here: CD45RA-negative fraction.

The CDR3 sequence is CASNEGVVRETQYF. The CDR3 DNA sequence: TGTGCCAGCAATGAGGGGGTAGTGAGAGAGACCCAGTACTTC. The genes are TRBV5-8 and TRBJ2-5; tentatively, D is TRBD1 (6 bases). Germline V gives CDR1 SGHTS, CDR2 YDEGEE. This CDR3 spans 14 amino acids. V lost 6 bases and J 4 bases, leaving 16 bases between the germline ends.